The rows below give T cell receptor beta chains drawn from one sample of a study of CD4 and CD8 cells across lung adenocarcinoma regions. TCRdb called the PCR reads again in MiXCR, with one record for every CDR3 protein. The sample records tens of thousands of distinct CDR3 sequences, approximately 49% being singletons. Source material: CD8+ T cells from the center of a lung tumor. These receptor sequences come from a female donor with lung adenocarcinoma. The CD4 and CD8 labels of this study may be unreliable. CDR3s include the opening cysteine and the closing phenylalanine or tryptophan. D genes are given only for firm matches. For some rows the clone size is stated as once, few or many, or as a class when expanded; others skip it.

.	TRBJ2-3	TRBD2	TRBV15	TGTGCCACCATCGAGGGACTAGCGGGATCTAGCACAGATACGCAGTATTTT	CATIEGLAGSSTDTQYF
.	TRBJ2-7	.	TRBV27	TGTGCCGCGGGTCACGGGGGCCGGGACCCAGATACGCAGTACTTC	CAAGHGGRDPDTQYF
once	TRBJ2-5	TRBD1	TRBV5-1	TGCGCCAGCAGCTCCCGGACAGGGCAAGAGACCCAGTACTTC	CASSSRTGQETQYF
.	TRBJ2-4	.	TRBV27	TGTGGCAGCGGGCCGCGGCTGGGAGCCACAAACATTCAGTACTTC	CGSGPRLGATNIQYF
.	TRBJ2-3	.	TRBV6-1	TGTGCCAGGGGGTACGGGGGCCGGGGCAAAGATACGCAGTATTTT	CARGYGGRGKDTQYF
.	TRBJ2-7	.	TRBV4-1	TGCGCCAGCAGCGAAGGGAGATTTGAAGCCTACGAGCAGTACTTC	CASSEGRFEAYEQYF
.	TRBJ2-3	.	TRBV10-2	TGCGCCAGCAGTGAGGACCGAGCTAGCACAGATACGCAGTATTTT	CASSEDRASTDTQYF
.	TRBJ2-1	TRBD2	TRBV4-1	TGCGCCAGCAGCCAAGAGCCCCGGGCCCCGGGGGGGCAGTTCTTC	CASSQEPRAPGGQFF
.	TRBJ1-1	.	TRBV10-3	TGTGCCACCTCCACCGAACAGGGACGGTCTGAAGCTTTCTTT	CATSTEQGRSEAFF
.	TRBJ2-5	TRBD1	TRBV10-3	TGTGCGGGGCAAGGGGGCGGTGCCCAAGAGACCCAGTACTTC	CAGQGGGAQETQYF
.	TRBJ2-1	.	TRBV7-7	TGTGCCAGCAGTCTGACGGCCCGGGATGAGCAGTTCTTC	CASSLTARDEQFF
.	TRBJ2-5	.	TRBV6-1	TGTGCCGGGAGTGAATGGCGCGCGGACCAAGATACCCAGTACTTC	CAGSEWRADQDTQYF
few	TRBJ2-1	TRBD2	TRBV20-1	TGCAGTGCTAGAATGGGGACTAGCGGGAGCTATGAGCAGTTCTTC	CSARMGTSGSYEQFF
.	TRBJ2-1	.	TRBV15	TGTGCCACCAGCAATCGGACTACCTACAATGAGCAGTTCTTC	CATSNRTTYNEQFF
many	TRBJ2-7	TRBD1	TRBV6-1	TGTGCCAGCAGAGACCTCGGGACAGGTTCCTACGAGCAGTACTTC	CASRDLGTGSYEQYF
.	TRBJ2-1	TRBD2	TRBV6-1	TGTGCCAGCAGCCCTGGACTAGCCCTTTACTACAATGAGCAGTTCTTC	CASSPGLALYYNEQFF
medium-sized	TRBJ2-3	TRBD2	TRBV6-5	TGTGCCAGCAGGTTAGGGACTAGCGGATCAGATACGCAGTATTTT	CASRLGTSGSDTQYF
.	TRBJ2-3	.	TRBV4-1	TGCGCCAGCAGCCAAGGTGCGGATCCTTCGAGCACAGATACGCAGTATTTT	CASSQGADPSSTDTQYF
.	TRBJ2-3	TRBD1	TRBV6-1	TGTGCCAGCAGTGTGGCGTCGAGGGCGTGCACAGGGGAGCAGTATTTT	CASSVASRACTGEQYF
.	TRBJ2-4	.	TRBV6-1	TGTGGCGGCACGGGGTCTTCAGCCGAAAACATGCAGTACTTT	CGGTGSSAENMQYF
few	TRBJ2-5	.	TRBV10-3	TGTGCCACGACCAGCAGAATTCAAGAGACCCAGTACTTC	CATTSRIQETQYF
once	TRBJ2-7	.	TRBV27	TGTTCCGGGGGGTTTGGGGGCAGTCAACAAGATACGCAGTACTTC	CSGGFGGSQQDTQYF
.	TRBJ1-1	.	TRBV27	TGTGCCAGCAGTTTATTCGCCTTTGTAGGGGAAGCTTTCTTT	CASSLFAFVGEAFF
.	TRBJ2-5	.	TRBV6-1	TGTGCCAGCAGTCGGGATCGGGACCAGTACTTC	CASSRDRDQYF
.	TRBJ2-3	TRBD2	TRBV5-1	TGCGCCAGCGCGACTAGCGGGAGGGCCCCCTCTCAGGATACGCAGTATTTT	CASATSGRAPSQDTQYF